Presented here are 26 T cell receptor beta chains from one specimen sequenced in a study of OX40 agonist ivuxolimab in advanced cancers. Profiled with immunoSEQ multiplex PCR; TCRdb holds only in-frame clones, not every one. The sample contains some 82,000 clones, 85% to 90% of which appear only once. This material consisted of CD4+ or CD8+ T cells sorted from blood, taken in a trial of the OX40 agonist ivuxolimab. These receptors were collected from an adult with an advanced solid tumor such as melanoma, head and neck, liver or kidney cancer.

The chain recombines TRBV11-3 with TRBJ2-1, with a possible D match to TRBD2 (5 bases). There are 15 residues in the CDR3. The V end lost 2 bases, the J end lost 5 bases, and 13 bases lay between the germline ends. From germline, CDR1 is SGHNT and CDR2 YENEEA. Here the CDR3 DNA reads TGTGCCAGCAGCTTATCCGGGATTGGCCACAATGAGCAGTTCTTC. It translates to CASSLSGIGHNEQFF.

The chain joins TRBV30 to TRBJ2-5; 14 bases are a match to TRBD2. CDR3 size: 16 residues. Germline V gene data show CDR1 as GTSNPN and CDR2 as SVGIG (reference sequence). J was trimmed by 4 bases and V by 8 bases; bases with no gene match: 12. CDR3 nucleotides: TGTGCCCTGCGAAAGGGACTAGCGGGAGCTGGAGAGACCCAGTACTTC. Amino acid sequence: CALRKGLAGAGETQYF. Filled out from reference TRBV30 and TRBJ2-5, the complete variable domain reads SQTIHQWPATLVQPVGSPLSLECTVEGTSNPNLYWYRQAAGRGLQLLFYSVGIGQISSEVPQNLSASRPQDRQFILSSKKLLLSDSGFYLCALRKGLAGAGETQYFGPGTRLLVL.

The V and J genes are TRBV11-2 and TRBJ2-7; 8 nucleotides align to TRBD2. V was clipped by 1 base and J by 1 base; unmatched bases: 3. Germline-derived CDR1 and CDR2 are SGHAT and FQNNGV. CDR3 length equals 15 residues. The CDR3 bases are TGTGCCAGCAGCTTAGTGGTAGCGGGGTCCTACGAGCAGTACTTC. This encodes CASSLVVAGSYEQYF.

This clone was counted once. This chain links TRBV7-8 with TRBJ2-1; TRBD2 agrees at 9 bases. The CDR3 extends over 16 amino acids. Unmatched junction bases numbered 9, after V lost 1 base and J lost 8 bases. Germline CDR1 reads SGHVS; CDR2 reads FQNEAQ. CDR3 sequence: CASSLVSTSGRDEQFF. The CDR3 nucleotides read TGTGCCAGCAGCTTAGTATCGACTAGCGGTCGGGATGAGCAGTTCTTC. The full variable domain, in which reference TRBV7-8 and TRBJ2-1 provide the parts outside the CDR3, is GAGVSQSPRYKVAKRGQDVALRCDPISGHVSLFWYQQALGQGPEFLTYFQNEAQLDKSGLPSDRFFAERPEGSVSTLKIQRTQQEDSAVYLCASSLVSTSGRDEQFFGPGTRLTVL.

This rearrangement joins TRBV9 to TRBJ1-5, with 7 nucleotides matching TRBD1. The V segment lost 0 bases and the J segment 3 bases; nucleotides outside the gene matches: 3. Germline CDR1 is SGDLS and CDR2 is YYNGEE. The CDR3 loop spans 15 amino acids. CDR3 nucleotide sequence: TGTGCCAGCAGCGTAGAGGGGGCCCTCAATCAGCCCCAGCATTTT. Encoded protein: CASSVEGALNQPQHF.

The chain uses TRBV7-3 and TRBJ2-6; D may match TRBD1 or TRBD2 (5 bases each). Trimming removed 5 bases from V and 4 bases from J, with 15 bases in between. CDR3 length: 16 amino acids. CDR1 and CDR2 (germline): SGHTA, FQGTGA. In nucleotides, the CDR3 is TGTGCCAGCAGCCCTCTAGCTGGGGACGGGGCCAACGTCCTGACTTTC. Translated: CASSPLAGDGANVLTF. The full variable domain, its missing parts supplied by reference TRBV7-3 and TRBJ2-6, is GAGVSQTPSNKVTEKGKYVELRCDPISGHTALYWYRQSLGQGPEFLIYFQGTGAADDSGLPNDRFFAVRPEGSVSTLKIQRTERGDSAVYLCASSPLAGDGANVLTFGAGSRLTVL.

CDR3 amino acids: CASSQEPGTEAFF. The CDR3 nucleotides are TGTGCCAGCAGCCAGGAGCCGGGCACTGAAGCTTTCTTT. The chain links TRBV5-4 to TRBJ1-1; D unresolved. CDR1 is SGHNT, CDR2 YYREEE, per germline (reference sequence). Trimming left V 4 bases short and J 4 bases short, with 11 bases between. This CDR3 is 13 amino acids long.

The chain uses TRBV5-1 and TRBJ2-5, with 10 bases matching TRBD2. In germline, CDR1 is SGHRS, CDR2 YFSETQ. This CDR3 contains 16 residues. Germline trimming cut 4 bases from V and 5 bases from J; bases unmatched to any gene: 11. CDR3: CASSRGTSESRETQYF. The CDR3, as DNA: TGCGCCAGCAGCCGGGGGACTAGCGAATCCCGGGAGACCCAGTACTTC.

This clone was found once. V is TRBV4-3 and J is TRBJ2-3, with 8 positions matching TRBD2. The CDR3 covers 16 residues. Germline V CDR1 and CDR2: LGHNA, YSLEER. V was pared by 8 bases and J by 0 bases, with 10 bases of the junction left unmatched. The CDR3 DNA is TGCGCCAGCGCACACGGGACTAGTTTGAGCACAGATACGCAGTATTTT. Its translation: CASAHGTSLSTDTQYF.

The genes are TRBV13 and TRBJ2-7, with a weak D call TRBD1 (6 bases). CDR1 and CDR2 from the germline V gene are PRHDT and FYEKMQ (reference sequence). V dropped 6 bases and J dropped 6 bases, with 18 bases sitting between them. The CDR3 extends over 14 amino acids. The CDR3 DNA reads as TGTGCCAGCAGTCCTCCTCGACAGGTCCGCGAGCAGTACTTC. Its translation: CASSPPRQVREQYF.

A single count supports this clone. This rearrangement joins TRBV18 to TRBJ2-5; unclear D gene. The germline V and J ends were trimmed by 0 bases and 0 bases, with 5 bases remaining between them. This CDR3 is built from 14 residues. Germline CDR1 KGHSH, CDR2 LQKENI. In nucleotides, the CDR3 is TGTGCCAGCTCACCACCGGGAAACCAAGAGACCCAGTACTTC. Its protein product is CASSPPGNQETQYF.

J is TRBJ2-7 and V is TRBV27, with 10 bases that match TRBD2. Trimming removed 8 bases from V and 1 base from J; junction bases left unmatched: 2. The CDR3 has 13 residues. The germline gives CDR1 MNHEY, CDR2 SMNVEV (reference sequence). The CDR3 region is CASRTSGSYEQYF. CDR3 nucleotides: TGTGCCAGCCGGACTAGCGGATCCTACGAGCAGTACTTC.

As DNA, the CDR3 is TGTGCCATCAGTCCGGACGGAGAGACCCAGTACTTC. Protein sequence: CAISPDGETQYF. The chain joins TRBV10-3 to TRBJ2-5, with unresolved D. Trimming left V 5 bases short and J 4 bases short, with 8 bases between. This CDR3 region has 12 residues. The germline gives CDR1 ENHRY, CDR2 SYGVKD.

The chain recombines TRBV19 with TRBJ1-3; D gene unclear. V dropped 6 bases and J dropped 0 bases, with 12 bases sitting between them. Germline assignment: CDR1 LNHDA and CDR2 SQIVND (reference sequence). The CDR3 is made up of 15 amino acids. The CDR3 loop reads CASSRRVDSGNTIYF. CDR3 bases: TGTGCCAGTAGCCGTAGAGTTGACTCTGGAAACACCATATATTTT.

This chain links TRBV9 with TRBJ2-5, with 10 bases that match TRBD2. The CDR3 is made up of 15 amino acids. Unmatched junction bases numbered 3, after V lost 3 bases and J lost 1 base. Germline values: CDR1 SGDLS, CDR2 YYNGEE. The CDR3 loop reads CASSGRLAGQETQYF. CDR3 sequence (DNA): TGTGCCAGCAGCGGGCGACTAGCGGGCCAAGAGACCCAGTACTTC.

The chain has TRBV9 and TRBJ1-2; the D is unclear. Germline V gene lookup returns CDR1 SGDLS and CDR2 YYNGEE. V was shortened by 0 bases and J by 10 bases, with 10 bases between the two germline ends. This CDR3 region has 12 residues. The CDR3: CASSVARGDYTF. The DNA for the CDR3 is TGTGCCAGCAGCGTAGCACGGGGTGACTACACCTTC.

The CDR3 DNA reads as TGTGCCTGGGGTCATCTGGCGGGTTCGGATTCACCCCTCCACTTT. Its translation is CAWGHLAGSDSPLHF. The chain employs TRBV30 and TRBJ1-6; D is undetermined. In germline, CDR1 is GTSNPN, CDR2 SVGIG (reference sequence). With 5 bases removed from V and 8 bases from J, the gap between germline ends came to 19 bases. This CDR3 is 15 amino acids long. Together with reference TRBV30 and TRBJ1-6, the CDR3 gives the full variable domain: SQTIHQWPATLVQPVGSPLSLECTVEGTSNPNLYWYRQAAGRGLQLLFYSVGIGQISSEVPQNLSASRPQDRQFILSSKKLLLSDSGFYLCAWGHLAGSDSPLHFGNGTRLTVT.

The chain couples TRBV9 to TRBJ2-3, with 16 bases matching TRBD2. J lost 0 bases, V lost 4 bases, and 2 bases had no gene match. Germline CDR1 is SGDLS and CDR2 is YYNGEE. The CDR3 contains 17 residues. CDR3 DNA: TGTGCCAGCAGCCTGGGACTAGCGGGAGGGAGCACAGATACGCAGTATTTT. Residues: CASSLGLAGGSTDTQYF.

The gene calls are TRBV19 and TRBJ1-3; unclear D gene. Germline V gene data show CDR1 as LNHDA and CDR2 as SQIVND (reference sequence). The length of the CDR3 is 13 residues. The germline V and J ends were trimmed by 6 bases and 4 bases, with 10 bases remaining between them. DNA for the CDR3: TGTGCCAGTAGGTCCACTAGAGGAAACACCATATATTTT. This codes for CASRSTRGNTIYF.

The chain combines TRBV7-2 with TRBJ2-3, with 7 bases that match TRBD1. Germline CDR1 and CDR2: SGHTA and FQGNSA. The CDR3 loop spans 14 amino acids. The ends lost 4 bases at V and 4 bases at J; junction bases unmatched: 5. The CDR3 DNA reads TGTGCCAGCAGCTCTCGACAGGGACCAGATACGCAGTATTTT. Protein: CASSSRQGPDTQYF.

The chain has TRBV7-2 and TRBJ2-6; the match to TRBD2 covers 13 bases. The CDR3 extends over 18 amino acids. Trimming cost V 5 bases and J 0 bases; bases outside gene matches: 4. Germline V CDR1 and CDR2: SGHTA, FQGNSA. The CDR3 DNA reads TGTGCCAGCAGCCTACTAGCGGGAGGGGCCTCTGGGGCCAACGTCCTGACTTTC. Translation: CASSLLAGGASGANVLTF.

The genes are TRBV28 and TRBJ1-5; 9 bases align to TRBD1. Germline loops: CDR1 MDHEN, CDR2 SYDVKM. V lost 7 bases, J lost 9 bases, and 10 bases stayed unmatched. The CDR3 is 14 residues long. CDR3 amino acids: CASNQQGARGPQHF. The CDR3 DNA reads TGTGCCAGCAATCAACAGGGGGCCAGGGGGCCCCAGCATTTT.

The gene calls are TRBV6-4 and TRBJ2-3; TRBD2 agrees at 15 bases. The CDR3 is 16 residues long. V shed 6 bases and J 7 bases; nucleotides not matched to a gene: 8. Germline values: CDR1 MRHNA, CDR2 SNTAGT. CDR3 in amino acids: CASSVGLAGGANTQYF. The DNA of the CDR3 is TGTGCCAGCAGCGTAGGACTAGCGGGAGGGGCGAATACGCAGTATTTT.

V usage is TRBV2 and J usage is TRBJ2-1; D ambiguous. Germline V gene data show CDR1 as SNHLY and CDR2 as FYNNEI. The CDR3 runs 11 residues. V lost 3 bases, J lost 9 bases, and 6 bases lay in between. CDR3: CASSERSEQFF. The CDR3 DNA sequence: TGTGCCAGCAGTGAGCGGAGTGAGCAGTTCTTC.

V and J are TRBV5-6 and TRBJ1-2, with D hard to call. With 2 bases removed from V and 8 bases from J, the gap between germline ends came to 7 bases. This CDR3 has 11 residues. Germline CDR1 reads SGHDT; CDR2 reads YYEEEE. This CDR3 is CASSFGFGYTF. The CDR3 coding sequence is TGTGCCAGCAGCTTTGGGTTCGGCTACACCTTC.

The chain links TRBV25-1 to TRBJ2-1, with D possibly being TRBD1 (6 bases). Looked up from germline, CDR1 is MGHDK and CDR2 is SYGVNS. The length of the CDR3 is 14 residues. Trimming pared 5 bases from V and 1 base from J, leaving 9 bases between. This CDR3 is CASSIGGSYNEQFF. CDR3 sequence (DNA): TGTGCCAGCAGTATAGGGGGATCCTACAATGAGCAGTTCTTC.